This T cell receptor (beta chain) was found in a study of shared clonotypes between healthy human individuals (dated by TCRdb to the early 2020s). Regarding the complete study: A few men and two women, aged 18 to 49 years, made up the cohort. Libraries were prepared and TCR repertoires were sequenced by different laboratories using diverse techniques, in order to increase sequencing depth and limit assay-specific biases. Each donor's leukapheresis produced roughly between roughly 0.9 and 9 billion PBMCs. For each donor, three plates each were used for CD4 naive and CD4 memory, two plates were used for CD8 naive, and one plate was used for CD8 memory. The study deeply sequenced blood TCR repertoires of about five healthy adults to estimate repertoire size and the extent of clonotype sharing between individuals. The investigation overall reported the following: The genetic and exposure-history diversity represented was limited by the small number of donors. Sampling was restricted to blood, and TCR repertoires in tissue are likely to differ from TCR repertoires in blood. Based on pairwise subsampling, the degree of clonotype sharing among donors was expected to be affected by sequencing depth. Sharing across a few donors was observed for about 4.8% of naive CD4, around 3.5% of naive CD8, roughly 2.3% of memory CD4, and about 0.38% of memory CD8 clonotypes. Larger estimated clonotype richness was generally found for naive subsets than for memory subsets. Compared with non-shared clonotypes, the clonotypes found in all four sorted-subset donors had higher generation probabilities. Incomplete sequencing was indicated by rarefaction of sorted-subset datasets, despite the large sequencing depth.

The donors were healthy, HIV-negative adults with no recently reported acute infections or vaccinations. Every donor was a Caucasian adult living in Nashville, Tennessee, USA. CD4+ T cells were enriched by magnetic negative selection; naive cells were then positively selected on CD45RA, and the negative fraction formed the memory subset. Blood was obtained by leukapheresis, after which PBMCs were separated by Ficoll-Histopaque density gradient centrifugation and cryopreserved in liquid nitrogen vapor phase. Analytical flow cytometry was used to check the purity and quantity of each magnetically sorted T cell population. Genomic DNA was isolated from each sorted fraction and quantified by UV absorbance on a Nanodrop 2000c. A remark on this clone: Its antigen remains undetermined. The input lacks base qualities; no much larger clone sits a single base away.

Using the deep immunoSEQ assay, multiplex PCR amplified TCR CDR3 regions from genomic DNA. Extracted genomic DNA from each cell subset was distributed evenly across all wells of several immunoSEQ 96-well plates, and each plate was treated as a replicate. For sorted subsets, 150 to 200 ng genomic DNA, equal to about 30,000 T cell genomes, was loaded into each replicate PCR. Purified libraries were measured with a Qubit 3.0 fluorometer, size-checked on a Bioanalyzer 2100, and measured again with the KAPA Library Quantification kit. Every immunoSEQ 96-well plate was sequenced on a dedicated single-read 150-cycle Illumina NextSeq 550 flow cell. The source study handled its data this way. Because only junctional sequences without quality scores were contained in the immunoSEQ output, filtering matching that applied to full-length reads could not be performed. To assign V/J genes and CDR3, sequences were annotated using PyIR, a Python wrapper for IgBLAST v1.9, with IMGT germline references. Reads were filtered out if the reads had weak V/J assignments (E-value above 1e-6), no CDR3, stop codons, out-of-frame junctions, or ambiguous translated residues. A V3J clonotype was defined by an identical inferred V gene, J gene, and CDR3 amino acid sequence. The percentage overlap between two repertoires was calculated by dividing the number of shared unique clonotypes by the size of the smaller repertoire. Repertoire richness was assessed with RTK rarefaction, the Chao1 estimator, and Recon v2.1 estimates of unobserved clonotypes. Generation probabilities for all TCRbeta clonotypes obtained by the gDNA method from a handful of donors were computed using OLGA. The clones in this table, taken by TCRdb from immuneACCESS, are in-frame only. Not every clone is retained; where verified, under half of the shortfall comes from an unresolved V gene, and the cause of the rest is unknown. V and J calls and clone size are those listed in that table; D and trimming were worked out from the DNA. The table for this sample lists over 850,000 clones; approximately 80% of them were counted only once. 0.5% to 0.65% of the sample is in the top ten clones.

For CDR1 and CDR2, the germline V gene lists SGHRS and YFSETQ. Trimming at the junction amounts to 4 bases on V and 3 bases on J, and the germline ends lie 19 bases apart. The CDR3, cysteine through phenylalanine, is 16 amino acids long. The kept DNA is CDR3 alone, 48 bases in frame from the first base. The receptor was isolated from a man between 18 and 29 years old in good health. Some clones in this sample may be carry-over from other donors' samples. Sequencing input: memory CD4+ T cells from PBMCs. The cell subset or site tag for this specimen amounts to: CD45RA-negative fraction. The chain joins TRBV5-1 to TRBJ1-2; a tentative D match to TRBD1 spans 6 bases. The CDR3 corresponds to CASSPTTGGIDYGYTF. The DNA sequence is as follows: TGCGCCAGCAGCCCGACGACAGGAGGTATTGACTATGGCTACACCTTC.